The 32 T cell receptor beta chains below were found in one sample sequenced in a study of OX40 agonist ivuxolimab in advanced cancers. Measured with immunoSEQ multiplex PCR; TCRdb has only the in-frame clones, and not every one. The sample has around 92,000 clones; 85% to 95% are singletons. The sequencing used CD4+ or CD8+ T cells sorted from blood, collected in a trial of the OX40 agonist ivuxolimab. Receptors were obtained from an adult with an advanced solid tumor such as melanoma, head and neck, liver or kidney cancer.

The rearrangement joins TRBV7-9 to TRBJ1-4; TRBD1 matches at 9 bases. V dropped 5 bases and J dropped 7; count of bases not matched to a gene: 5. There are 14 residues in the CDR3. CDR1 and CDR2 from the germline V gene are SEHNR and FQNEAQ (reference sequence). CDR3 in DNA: TGTGCCAGCAGCACAGGGACAGGGAGTGAAAAACTGTTTTTT. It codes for CASSTGTGSEKLFF.

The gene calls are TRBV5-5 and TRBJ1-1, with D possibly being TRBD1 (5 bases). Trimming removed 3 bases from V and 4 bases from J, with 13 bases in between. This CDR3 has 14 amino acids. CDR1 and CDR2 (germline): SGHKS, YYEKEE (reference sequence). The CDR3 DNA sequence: TGTGCCAGCAGCTCGCAGGGAGCGATCACTGAAGCTTTCTTT. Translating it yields CASSSQGAITEAFF.

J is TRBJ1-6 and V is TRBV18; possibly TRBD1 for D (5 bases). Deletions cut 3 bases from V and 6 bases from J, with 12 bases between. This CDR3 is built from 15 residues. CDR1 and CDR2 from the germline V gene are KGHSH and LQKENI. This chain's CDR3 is CASSPGVPPNSPLHF. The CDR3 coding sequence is TGTGCCAGCTCACCGGGGGTTCCCCCTAATTCACCCCTCCACTTT.

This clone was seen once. CDR3 sequence (DNA): TGTGCCAGCCGACCGATTGGGACCACTGAAGCTTTCTTT. Translation gives CASRPIGTTEAFF. The J gene is TRBJ1-1, the V gene TRBV11-1; maybe TRBD1 (5 bases). The V gene lost 8 bases and the J gene lost 4 bases, with 14 bases spanning the gap. The germline gives CDR1 SGHAT, CDR2 FQDESV (reference sequence). The CDR3 runs 13 residues.

The CDR3, as DNA: TGTGCCAGCTCACCCAATCAGAGGGACTATGGCTACACCTTC. It codes for CASSPNQRDYGYTF. The chain recombines TRBV18 with TRBJ1-2; D gene uncertain. V lost 3 bases and J lost 3, with 11 bases in between. The CDR3 runs to 14 residues. Germline V CDR1 and CDR2: KGHSH, LQKENI.

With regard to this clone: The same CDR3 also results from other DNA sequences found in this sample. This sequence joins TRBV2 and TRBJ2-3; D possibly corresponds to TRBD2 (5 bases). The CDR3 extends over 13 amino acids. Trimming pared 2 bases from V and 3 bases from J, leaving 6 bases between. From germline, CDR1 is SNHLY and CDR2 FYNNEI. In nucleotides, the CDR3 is TGTGCCAGCAGTGAACGGGGAACAGATACGCAGTATTTT. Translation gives CASSERGTDTQYF.

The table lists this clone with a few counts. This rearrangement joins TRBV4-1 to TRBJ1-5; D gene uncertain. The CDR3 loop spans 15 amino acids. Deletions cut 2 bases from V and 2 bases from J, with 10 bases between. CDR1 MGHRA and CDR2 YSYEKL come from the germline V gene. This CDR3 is CASSQISAGNQPQHF. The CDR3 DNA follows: TGCGCCAGCAGCCAAATCTCGGCAGGCAATCAGCCCCAGCATTTT.

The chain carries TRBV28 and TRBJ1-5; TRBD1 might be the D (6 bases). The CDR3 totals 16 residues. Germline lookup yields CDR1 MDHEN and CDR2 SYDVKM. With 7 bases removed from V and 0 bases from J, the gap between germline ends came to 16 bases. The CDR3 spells CASKFSGQYSNQPQHF. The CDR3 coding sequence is TGTGCCAGCAAATTCTCTGGACAGTATAGCAATCAGCCCCAGCATTTT.

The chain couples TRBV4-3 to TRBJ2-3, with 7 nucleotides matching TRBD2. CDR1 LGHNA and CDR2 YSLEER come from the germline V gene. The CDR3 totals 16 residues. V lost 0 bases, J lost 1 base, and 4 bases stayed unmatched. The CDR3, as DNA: TGCGCCAGCAGCCAAGAGACAACTAGCGGCACAGATACGCAGTATTTT. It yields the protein CASSQETTSGTDTQYF.

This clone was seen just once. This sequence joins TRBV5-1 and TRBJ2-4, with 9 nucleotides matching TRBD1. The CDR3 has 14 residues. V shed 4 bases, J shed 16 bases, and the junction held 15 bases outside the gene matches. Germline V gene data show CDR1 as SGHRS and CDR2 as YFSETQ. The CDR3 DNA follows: TGCGCCAGCAGCGTGGGACAGGGTGGGGTGGGTAGATACTTC. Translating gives CASSVGQGGVGRYF.

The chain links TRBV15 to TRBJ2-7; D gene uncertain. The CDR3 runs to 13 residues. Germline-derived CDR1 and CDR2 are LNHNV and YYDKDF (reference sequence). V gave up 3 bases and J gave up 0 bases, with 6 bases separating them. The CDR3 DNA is TGTGCCACCAGCAGGGGCAGCTCCTACGAGCAGTACTTC. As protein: CATSRGSSYEQYF.

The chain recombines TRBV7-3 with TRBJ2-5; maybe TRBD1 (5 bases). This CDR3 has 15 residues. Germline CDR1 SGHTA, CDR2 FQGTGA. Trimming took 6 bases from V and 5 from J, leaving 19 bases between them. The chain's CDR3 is CASSLGPRGSETQYF. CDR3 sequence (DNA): TGTGCCAGCAGTCTAGGGCCTAGGGGATCTGAGACCCAGTACTTC.

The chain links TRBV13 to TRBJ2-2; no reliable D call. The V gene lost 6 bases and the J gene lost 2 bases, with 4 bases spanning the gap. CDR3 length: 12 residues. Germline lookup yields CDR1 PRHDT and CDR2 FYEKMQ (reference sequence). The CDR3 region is CASSFNTGELFF. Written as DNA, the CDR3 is TGTGCCAGCAGTTTTAACACCGGGGAGCTGTTTTTT.

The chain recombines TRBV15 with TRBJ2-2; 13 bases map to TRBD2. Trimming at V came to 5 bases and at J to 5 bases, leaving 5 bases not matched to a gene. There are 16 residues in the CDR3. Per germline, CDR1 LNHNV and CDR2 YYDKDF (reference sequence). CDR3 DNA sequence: TGTGCCACCAGCGTGAGACTAGCGGGAGGAACCGGGGAGCTGTTTTTT. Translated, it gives CATSVRLAGGTGELFF.

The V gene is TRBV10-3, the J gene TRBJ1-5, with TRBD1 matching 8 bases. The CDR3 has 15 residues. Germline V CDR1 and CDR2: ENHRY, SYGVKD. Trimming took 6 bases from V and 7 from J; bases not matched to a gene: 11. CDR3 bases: TGTGCCATCAGCCCCCGTGGACAGGGAGAGCAGCCCCAGCATTTT. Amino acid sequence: CAISPRGQGEQPQHF.

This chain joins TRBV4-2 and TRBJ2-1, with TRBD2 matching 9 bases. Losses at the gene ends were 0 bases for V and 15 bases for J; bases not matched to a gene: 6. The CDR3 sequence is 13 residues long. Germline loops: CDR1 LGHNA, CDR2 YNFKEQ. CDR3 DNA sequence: TGTGCCAGCAGCCAAGACGGCGGGAGGGCCGGGTTCTTC. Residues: CASSQDGGRAGFF.

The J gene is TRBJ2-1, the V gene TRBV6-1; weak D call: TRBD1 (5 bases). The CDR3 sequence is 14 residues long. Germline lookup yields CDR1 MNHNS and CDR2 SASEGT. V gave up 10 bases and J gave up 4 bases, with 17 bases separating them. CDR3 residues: CAIQDSALYNEQFF. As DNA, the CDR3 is TGTGCCATCCAAGACAGCGCTTTATACAATGAGCAGTTCTTC.

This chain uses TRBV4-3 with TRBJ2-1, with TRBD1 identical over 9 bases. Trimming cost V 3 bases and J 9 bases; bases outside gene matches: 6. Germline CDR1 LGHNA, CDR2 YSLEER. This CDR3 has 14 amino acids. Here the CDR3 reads CASSQDTGGLEQFF. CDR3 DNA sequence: TGCGCCAGCAGCCAGGATACAGGGGGCCTTGAGCAGTTCTTC.

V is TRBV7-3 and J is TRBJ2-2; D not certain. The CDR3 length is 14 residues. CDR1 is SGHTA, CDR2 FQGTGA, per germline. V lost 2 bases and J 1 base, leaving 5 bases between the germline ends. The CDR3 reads CASSLYGNTGELFF. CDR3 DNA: TGTGCCAGCAGCTTATACGGGAACACCGGGGAGCTGTTTTTT.

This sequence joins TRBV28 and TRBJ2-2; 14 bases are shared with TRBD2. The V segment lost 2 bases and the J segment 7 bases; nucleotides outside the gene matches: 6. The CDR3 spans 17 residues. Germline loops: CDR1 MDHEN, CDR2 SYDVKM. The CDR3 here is CASSLIGTSGSDGELFF. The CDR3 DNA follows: TGTGCCAGCAGTTTAATTGGGACTAGCGGGAGTGACGGGGAGCTGTTTTTT.

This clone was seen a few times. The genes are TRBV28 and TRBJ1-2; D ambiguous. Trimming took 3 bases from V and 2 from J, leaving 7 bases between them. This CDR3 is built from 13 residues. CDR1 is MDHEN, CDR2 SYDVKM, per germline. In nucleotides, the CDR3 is TGTGCCAGCAGTTTGAACGGGAACTATGGCTACACCTTC. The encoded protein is CASSLNGNYGYTF.

The CDR3, as DNA: TGCGCCAGCAGCCAAGATTTAGTCGGGGGAGACTATGGCTACACCTTC. Its protein is CASSQDLVGGDYGYTF. The gene calls are TRBV4-3 and TRBJ1-2; weak D call: TRBD1 (5 bases). The CDR3 loop spans 16 amino acids. V was shortened by 0 bases and J by 3 bases, with 14 bases between the two germline ends. Germline CDR1 is LGHNA and CDR2 is YSLEER.

This chain's CDR3 is CASSPRPGQGNSPLHF. CDR3 sequence (DNA): TGTGCCAGCAGCCCCAGACCGGGACAGGGTAATTCACCCCTCCACTTT. The rearrangement uses TRBV7-2 and TRBJ1-6, with TRBD1 identical over 9 bases. The V and J ends lost 5 bases and 6 bases, in that order; junction bases with no gene match: 8. CDR3 length: 16 residues. Germline CDR1 is SGHTA and CDR2 is FQGNSA.

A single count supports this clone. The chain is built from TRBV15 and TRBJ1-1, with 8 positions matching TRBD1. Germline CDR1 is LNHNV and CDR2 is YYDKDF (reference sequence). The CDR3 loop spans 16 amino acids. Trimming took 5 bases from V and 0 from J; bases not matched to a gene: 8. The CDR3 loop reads CATSFGQGRLNTEAFF. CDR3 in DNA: TGTGCCACCAGCTTCGGACAGGGAAGGTTGAACACTGAAGCTTTCTTT.

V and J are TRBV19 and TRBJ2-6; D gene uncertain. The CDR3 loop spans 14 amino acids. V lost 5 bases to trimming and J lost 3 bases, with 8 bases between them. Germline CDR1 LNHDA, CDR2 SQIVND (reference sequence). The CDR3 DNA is TGTGCCAGTAGTCCCTGGGGTGGGGCCAACGTCCTGACTTTC. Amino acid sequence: CASSPWGGANVLTF.

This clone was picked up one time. CDR3 sequence: CASSPLSVFSGNTIYF. The CDR3, as DNA: TGTGCCAGCTCACCACTCTCGGTTTTCTCTGGAAACACCATATATTTT. The V call is TRBV18, the J call TRBJ1-3; D is ambiguous. The germline V and J ends were trimmed by 1 base and 0 bases, with 10 bases remaining between them. CDR1 and CDR2 from the germline V gene are KGHSH and LQKENI. This CDR3 is built from 16 residues.

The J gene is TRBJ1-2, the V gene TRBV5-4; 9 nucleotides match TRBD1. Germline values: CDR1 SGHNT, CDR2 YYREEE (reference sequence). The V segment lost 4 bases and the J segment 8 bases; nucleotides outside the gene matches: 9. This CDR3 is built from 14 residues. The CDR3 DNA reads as TGTGCCAGCAGCCGACGGGACAGGGATGGAGGCTACACCTTC. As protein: CASSRRDRDGGYTF.

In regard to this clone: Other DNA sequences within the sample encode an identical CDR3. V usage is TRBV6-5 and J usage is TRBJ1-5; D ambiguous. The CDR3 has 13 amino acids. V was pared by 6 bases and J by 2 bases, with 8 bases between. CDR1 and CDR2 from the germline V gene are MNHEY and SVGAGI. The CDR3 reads CASRSTGNQPQHF. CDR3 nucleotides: TGTGCCAGCAGAAGCACAGGCAATCAGCCCCAGCATTTT.

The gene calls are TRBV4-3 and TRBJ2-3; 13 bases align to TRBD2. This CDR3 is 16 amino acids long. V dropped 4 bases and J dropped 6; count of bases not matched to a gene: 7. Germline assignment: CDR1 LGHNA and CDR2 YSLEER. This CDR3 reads CASSRRLAGGGDTQYF. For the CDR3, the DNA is TGCGCCAGCAGCCGCAGACTAGCGGGGGGAGGGGATACGCAGTATTTT.

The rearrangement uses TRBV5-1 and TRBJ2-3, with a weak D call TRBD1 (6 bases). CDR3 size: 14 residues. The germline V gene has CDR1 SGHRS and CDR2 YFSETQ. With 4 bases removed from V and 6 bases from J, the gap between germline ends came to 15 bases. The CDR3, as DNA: TGCGCCAGCAGCACCGGGACACCCCTCGATACGCAGTATTTT. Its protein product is CASSTGTPLDTQYF.

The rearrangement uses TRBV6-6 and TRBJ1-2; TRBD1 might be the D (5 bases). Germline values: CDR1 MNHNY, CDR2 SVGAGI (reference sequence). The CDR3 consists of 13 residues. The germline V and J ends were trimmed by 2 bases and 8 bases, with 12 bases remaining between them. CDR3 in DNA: TGTGCCAGCAGTTACATTAGGGGCGGAGGCTACACCTTC. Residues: CASSYIRGGGYTF.

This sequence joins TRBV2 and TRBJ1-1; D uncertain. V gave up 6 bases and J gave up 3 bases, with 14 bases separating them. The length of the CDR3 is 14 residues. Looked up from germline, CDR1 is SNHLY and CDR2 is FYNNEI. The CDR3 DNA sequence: TGTGCCAGCAGCGACGAAGGGTTGTACACTGAAGCTTTCTTT. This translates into CASSDEGLYTEAFF.